This T cell receptor beta chain was identified during a study of CD8 T cells in ankylosing spondylitis. Findings of the study overall: For ankylosing spondylitis blood, a TCR beta motif of 8 or 9 highly homologous variants appeared characteristic. Clones linked to the disease showed a CD8+ phenotype. They occurred at relatively low frequencies in peripheral blood. Clones tied to disease were said to be significantly enriched in matched ankylosing spondylitis synovial fluid.

The CDR3 has 16 residues. CDR1 DFQATT and CDR2 SNEGSKA come from the germline V gene (reference sequence). After removal of 0 bases from V and 5 bases from J, the junction contained 11 bases not matched to a gene. As concerns this clonotype: Its antigen is not identified.

Quantitative 5'-RACE was performed with molecular barcodes, and it yielded the TCR beta libraries. TCRdb reprocessed the 5' RACE reads via MiXCR and lists one record per CDR3 protein. The sample shows more than 650,000 distinct CDR3 sequences, over 9.5% of them seen only once. The sample was blood, either unsorted or a sorted T cell fraction (not recorded which). This receptor was obtained from a male donor with ankylosing spondylitis. The gene calls are TRBV20-1 and TRBJ2-3; TRBD2 matches at 7 bases. CDR3 sequence reads: CSARDRTRPTRDTQYF. CDR3 DNA sequence: TGCAGTGCTAGAGACAGGACTAGACCTACCCGAGATACGCAGTATTTT.